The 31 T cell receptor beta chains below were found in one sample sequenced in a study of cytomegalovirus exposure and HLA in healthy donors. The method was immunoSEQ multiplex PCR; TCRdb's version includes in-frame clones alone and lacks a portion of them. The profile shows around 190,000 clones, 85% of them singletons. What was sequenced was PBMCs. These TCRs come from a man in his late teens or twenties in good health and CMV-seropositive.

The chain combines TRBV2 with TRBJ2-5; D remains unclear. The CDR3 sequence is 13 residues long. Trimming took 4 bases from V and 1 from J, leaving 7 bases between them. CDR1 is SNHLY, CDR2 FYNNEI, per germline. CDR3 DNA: TGTGCCAGCAGTGGACTGACCCAAGAGACCCAGTACTTC. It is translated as CASSGLTQETQYF.

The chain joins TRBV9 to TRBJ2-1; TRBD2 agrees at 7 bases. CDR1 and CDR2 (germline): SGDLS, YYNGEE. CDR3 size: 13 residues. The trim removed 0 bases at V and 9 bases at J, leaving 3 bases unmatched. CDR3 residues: CASSVARTSEQFF. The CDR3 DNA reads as TGTGCCAGCAGCGTAGCGAGGACTAGTGAGCAGTTCTTC.

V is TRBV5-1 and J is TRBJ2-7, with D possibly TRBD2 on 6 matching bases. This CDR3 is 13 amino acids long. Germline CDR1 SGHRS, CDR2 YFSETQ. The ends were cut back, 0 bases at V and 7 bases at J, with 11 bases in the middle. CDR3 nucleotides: TGCGCCAGCAGCTTGGAAGGGGCGGGGGAGCAGTACTTC. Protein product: CASSLEGAGEQYF.

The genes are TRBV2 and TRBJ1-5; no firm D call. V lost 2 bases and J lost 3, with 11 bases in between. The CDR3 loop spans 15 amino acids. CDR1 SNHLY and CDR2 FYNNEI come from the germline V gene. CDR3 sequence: CASSEIAVLNQPQHF. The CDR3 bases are TGTGCCAGCAGTGAAATCGCAGTGCTCAATCAGCCCCAGCATTTT.

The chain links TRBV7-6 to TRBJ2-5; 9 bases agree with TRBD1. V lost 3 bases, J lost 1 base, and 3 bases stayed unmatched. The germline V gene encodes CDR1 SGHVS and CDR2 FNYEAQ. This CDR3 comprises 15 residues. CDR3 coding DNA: TGTGCCAGCAGCTTGAGGGACAGGGCCCAAGAGACCCAGTACTTC. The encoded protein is CASSLRDRAQETQYF.

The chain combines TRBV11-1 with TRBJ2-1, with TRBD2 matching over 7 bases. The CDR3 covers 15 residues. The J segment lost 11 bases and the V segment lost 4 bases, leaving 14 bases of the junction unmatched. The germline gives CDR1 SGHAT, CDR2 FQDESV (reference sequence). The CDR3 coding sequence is TGTGCCAGCAGCTCCGACTCGGGGGAGGGATCGAAGCAGTTCTTC. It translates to CASSSDSGEGSKQFF.

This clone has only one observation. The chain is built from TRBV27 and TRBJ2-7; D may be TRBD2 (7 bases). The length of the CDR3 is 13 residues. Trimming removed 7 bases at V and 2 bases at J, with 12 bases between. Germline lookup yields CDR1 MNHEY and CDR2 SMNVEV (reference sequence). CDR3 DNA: TGTGCCAGCATAGGGAGGGGGACCTACGAGCAGTACTTC. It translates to CASIGRGTYEQYF.

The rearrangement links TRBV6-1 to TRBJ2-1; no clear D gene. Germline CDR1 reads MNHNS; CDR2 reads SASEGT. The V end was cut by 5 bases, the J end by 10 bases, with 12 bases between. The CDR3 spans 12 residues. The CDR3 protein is CASSRLSWEQFF. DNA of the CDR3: TGTGCCAGCAGTCGACTTTCGTGGGAGCAGTTCTTC.

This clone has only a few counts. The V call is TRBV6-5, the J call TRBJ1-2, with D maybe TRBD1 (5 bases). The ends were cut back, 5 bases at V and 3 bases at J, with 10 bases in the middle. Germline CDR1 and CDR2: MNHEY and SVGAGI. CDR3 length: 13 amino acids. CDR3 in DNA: TGTGCCAGCAGTGGGGGGACCCACTATGGCTACACCTTC. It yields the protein CASSGGTHYGYTF.

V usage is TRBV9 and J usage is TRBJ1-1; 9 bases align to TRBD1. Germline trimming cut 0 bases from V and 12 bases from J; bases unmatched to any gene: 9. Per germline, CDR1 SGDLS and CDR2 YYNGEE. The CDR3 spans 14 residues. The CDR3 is CASSVDVTGGNPFF. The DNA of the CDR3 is TGTGCCAGCAGCGTAGATGTCACAGGGGGCAACCCTTTCTTT.

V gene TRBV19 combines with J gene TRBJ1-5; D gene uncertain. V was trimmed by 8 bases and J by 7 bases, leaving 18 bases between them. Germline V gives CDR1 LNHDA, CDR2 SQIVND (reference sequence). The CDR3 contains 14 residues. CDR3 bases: TGTGCCAGTGATTCCGAGGCTCCGCGGCAGCCCCAGCATTTT. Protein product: CASDSEAPRQPQHF.

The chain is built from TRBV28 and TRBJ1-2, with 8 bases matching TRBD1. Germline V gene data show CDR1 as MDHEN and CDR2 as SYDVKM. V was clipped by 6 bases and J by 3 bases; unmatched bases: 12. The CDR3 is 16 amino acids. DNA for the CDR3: TGTGCCAGCAGCCTGCCCAACAGGGGGGAAGACTATGGCTACACCTTC. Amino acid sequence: CASSLPNRGEDYGYTF.

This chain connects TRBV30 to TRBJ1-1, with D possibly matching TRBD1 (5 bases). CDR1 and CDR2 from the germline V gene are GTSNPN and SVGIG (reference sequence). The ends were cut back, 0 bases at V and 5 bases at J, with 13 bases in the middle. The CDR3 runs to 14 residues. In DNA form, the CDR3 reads TGTGCCTGGAGTGTAGTTGGGGGGGGGACTGAAGCTTTCTTT. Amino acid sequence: CAWSVVGGGTEAFF.

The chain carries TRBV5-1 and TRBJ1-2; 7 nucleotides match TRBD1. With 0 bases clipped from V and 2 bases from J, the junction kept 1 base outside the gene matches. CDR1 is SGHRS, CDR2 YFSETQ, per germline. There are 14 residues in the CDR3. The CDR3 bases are TGCGCCAGCAGCTTGGAACAGGGGAACTATGGCTACACCTTC. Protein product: CASSLEQGNYGYTF.

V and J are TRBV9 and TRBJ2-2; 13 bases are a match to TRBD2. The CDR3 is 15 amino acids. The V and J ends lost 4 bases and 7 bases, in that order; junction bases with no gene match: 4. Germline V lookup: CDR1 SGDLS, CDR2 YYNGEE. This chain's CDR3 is CASSPGTSGVGELFF. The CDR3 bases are TGTGCCAGCAGCCCCGGGACTAGCGGGGTCGGGGAGCTGTTTTTT.

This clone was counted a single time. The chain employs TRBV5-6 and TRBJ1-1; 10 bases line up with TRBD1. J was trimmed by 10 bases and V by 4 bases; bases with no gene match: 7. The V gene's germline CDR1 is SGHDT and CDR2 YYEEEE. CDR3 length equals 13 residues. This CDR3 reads CASSLGQGPLAFF. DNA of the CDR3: TGTGCCAGCAGCCTGGGACAGGGGCCCTTAGCTTTCTTT.

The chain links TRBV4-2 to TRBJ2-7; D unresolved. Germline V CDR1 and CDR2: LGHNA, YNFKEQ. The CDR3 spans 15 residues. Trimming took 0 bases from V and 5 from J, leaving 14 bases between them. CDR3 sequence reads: CASSQDRSFSDEQYF. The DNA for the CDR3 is TGTGCCAGCAGCCAAGATAGAAGTTTCAGCGACGAGCAGTACTTC.

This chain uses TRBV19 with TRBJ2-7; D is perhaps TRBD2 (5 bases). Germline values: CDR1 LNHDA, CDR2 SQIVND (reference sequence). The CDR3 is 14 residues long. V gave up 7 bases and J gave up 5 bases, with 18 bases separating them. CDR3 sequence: CASKVGRGFHEQYF. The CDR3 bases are TGTGCCAGTAAGGTCGGTCGGGGATTCCACGAGCAGTACTTC.

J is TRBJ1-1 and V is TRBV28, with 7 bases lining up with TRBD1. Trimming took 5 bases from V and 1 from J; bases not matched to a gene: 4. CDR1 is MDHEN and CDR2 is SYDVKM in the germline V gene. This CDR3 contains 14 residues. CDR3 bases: TGTGCCAGCAGTCAAGGGGGCTGGAACACTGAAGCTTTCTTT. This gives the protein CASSQGGWNTEAFF.

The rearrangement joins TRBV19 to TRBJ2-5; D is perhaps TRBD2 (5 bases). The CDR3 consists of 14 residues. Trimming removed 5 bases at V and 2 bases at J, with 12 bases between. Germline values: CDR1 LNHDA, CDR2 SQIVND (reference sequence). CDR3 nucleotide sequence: TGTGCCAGTAGTCCCAGAGGAGGACAAGAGACCCAGTACTTC. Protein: CASSPRGGQETQYF.

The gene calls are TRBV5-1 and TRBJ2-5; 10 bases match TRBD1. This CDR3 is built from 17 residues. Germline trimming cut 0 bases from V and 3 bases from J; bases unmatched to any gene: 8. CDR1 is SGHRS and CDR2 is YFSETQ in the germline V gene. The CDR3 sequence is CASSLAAPGQGEETQYF. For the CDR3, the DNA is TGCGCCAGCAGCTTGGCAGCCCCCGGACAGGGGGAAGAGACCCAGTACTTC.

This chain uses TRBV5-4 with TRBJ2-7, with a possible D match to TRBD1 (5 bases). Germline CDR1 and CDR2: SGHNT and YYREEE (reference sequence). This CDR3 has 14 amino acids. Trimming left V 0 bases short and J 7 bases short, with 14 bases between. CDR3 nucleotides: TGTGCCAGCAGCTTGGACAGGAACCCCTCTGAGCAGTACTTC. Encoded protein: CASSLDRNPSEQYF.

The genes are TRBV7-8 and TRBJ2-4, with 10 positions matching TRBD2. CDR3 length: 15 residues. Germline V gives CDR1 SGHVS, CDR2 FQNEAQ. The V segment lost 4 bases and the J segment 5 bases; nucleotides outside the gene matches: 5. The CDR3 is CASSSSGSTQNIQYF. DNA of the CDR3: TGTGCCAGCAGCTCTAGCGGGAGTACCCAAAACATTCAGTACTTC.

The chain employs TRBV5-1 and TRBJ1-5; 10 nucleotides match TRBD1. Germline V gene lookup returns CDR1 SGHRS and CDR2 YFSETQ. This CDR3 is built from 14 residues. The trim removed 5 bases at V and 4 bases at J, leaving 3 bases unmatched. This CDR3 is CASREGQGNQPQHF. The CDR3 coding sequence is TGCGCCAGCAGGGAGGGACAGGGGAATCAGCCCCAGCATTTT.

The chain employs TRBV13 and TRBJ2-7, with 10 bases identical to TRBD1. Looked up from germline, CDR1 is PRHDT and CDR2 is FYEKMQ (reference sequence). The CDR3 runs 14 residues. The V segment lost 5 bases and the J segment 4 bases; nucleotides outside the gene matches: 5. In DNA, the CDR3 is TGTGCCAGCAGCCCAAGACAGGGGGCTTACGAGCAGTACTTC. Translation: CASSPRQGAYEQYF.

DNA for the CDR3: TGCGCCAGCAGCTTGGGACAGGGGCTCAATCAGCCCCAGCATTTT. As protein: CASSLGQGLNQPQHF. The genes are TRBV5-1 and TRBJ1-5; 8 nucleotides line up with TRBD1. CDR3 length: 15 residues. Germline V gene lookup returns CDR1 SGHRS and CDR2 YFSETQ. V lost 0 bases and J lost 3; bases outside the gene matches: 2.

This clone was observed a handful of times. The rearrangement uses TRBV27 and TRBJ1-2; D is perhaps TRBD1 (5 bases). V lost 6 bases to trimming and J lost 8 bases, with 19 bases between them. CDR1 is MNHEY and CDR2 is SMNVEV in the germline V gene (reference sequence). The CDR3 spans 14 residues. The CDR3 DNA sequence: TGTGCCAGCAGCACGACAGAGATTGGATGGGGCTACACCTTC. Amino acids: CASSTTEIGWGYTF.

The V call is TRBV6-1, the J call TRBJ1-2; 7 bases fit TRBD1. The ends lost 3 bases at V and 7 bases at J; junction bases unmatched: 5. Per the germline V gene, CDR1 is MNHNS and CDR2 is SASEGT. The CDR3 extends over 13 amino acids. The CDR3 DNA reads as TGTGCCAGCAGTGACCAGACAGGGCTTGGCTACACCTTC. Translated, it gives CASSDQTGLGYTF.

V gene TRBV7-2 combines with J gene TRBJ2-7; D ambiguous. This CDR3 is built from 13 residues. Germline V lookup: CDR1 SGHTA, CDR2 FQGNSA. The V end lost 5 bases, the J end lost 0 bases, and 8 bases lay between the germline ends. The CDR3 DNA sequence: TGTGCCAGCAGCCTAACGCTCTCCTACGAGCAGTACTTC. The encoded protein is CASSLTLSYEQYF.

CDR3 amino acids: CASRSTGTGGLHEQYF. CDR3 nucleotide sequence: TGTGCCAGCAGGAGTACCGGGACAGGGGGACTGCACGAGCAGTACTTC. The V and J genes are TRBV28 and TRBJ2-7, with 11 bases that match TRBD1. V shed 6 bases, J shed 5 bases, and the junction held 12 bases outside the gene matches. Germline V gene lookup returns CDR1 MDHEN and CDR2 SYDVKM. The CDR3 extends over 16 amino acids.

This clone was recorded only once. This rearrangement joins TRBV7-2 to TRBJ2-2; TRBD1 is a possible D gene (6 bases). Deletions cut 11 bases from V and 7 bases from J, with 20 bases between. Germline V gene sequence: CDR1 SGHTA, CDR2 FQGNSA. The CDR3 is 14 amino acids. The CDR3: CAVSSKRGYGELFF. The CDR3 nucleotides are TGTGCCGTATCCTCAAAAAGGGGGTACGGGGAGCTGTTTTTT. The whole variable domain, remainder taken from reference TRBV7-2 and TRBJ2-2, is GAGVSQSPSNKVTEKGKDVELRCDPISGHTALYWYRQSLGQGLEFLIYFQGNSAPDKSGLPSDRFSAERTGGSVSTLTIQRTQQEDSAVYLCAVSSKRGYGELFFGEGSRLTVL.